Listed here is a single T cell receptor (beta chain). This record belongs to a study of T-cell reconstitution after alpha-beta-depleted transplantation in children. Unique molecular identifiers were used to barcode this TCRbeta library. A single record per CDR3 protein comes from TCRdb applying MiXCR to the PCR reads. The sample holds 350,000 to 450,000 distinct CDR3 sequences, 13% seen once. This material consisted of PBMCs, taken from the stem cell graft. The receptor was derived from a human donor who donated a stem cell graft to a child with Fanconi anemia.

Written as DNA, the CDR3 is TGTGCCAGCTCACGATATGACAGTAATCAGCCCCAGCATTTT. It codes for CASSRYDSNQPQHF. The chain combines TRBV18 with TRBJ1-5; D possibly corresponds to TRBD1 (5 bases). The CDR3 contains 14 residues. Germline CDR1 reads KGHSH; CDR2 reads LQKENI. Between the trimmed V and J ends, which lost 4 bases and 4 bases, there was a span of 11 bases.